The clone carrying this T cell receptor beta chain has ten or more counts. The sample originates from a study of HIV-infected patients and healthy controls. The CDR3 sequence is 15 residues long. V lost 1 base, J lost 4 bases, and 7 bases stayed unmatched. Germline CDR1 is LGHNA and CDR2 is YSLEER. TCRdb ran MiXCR on the 5' RACE reads and lists one entry per CDR3 protein. The repertoire holds approximately 67,000 distinct CDR3 sequences, with about 16% as singletons. The rearrangement uses TRBV4-3 and TRBJ2-7, with TRBD1 identical over 7 bases. Sequenced material: CD4+ T cells from blood. The receptor comes from a human donor in good health. CDR3 amino acids: CASSQGPGGMYEQYF. In nucleotides, the CDR3 is TGCGCCAGCAGCCAAGGTCCAGGGGGTATGTACGAGCAGTACTTC.